One sample yielded the 6 T cell receptor beta chains listed below, sequenced in a study of T cell repertoires in cytomegalovirus infection. TCRdb processed the reads anew with MiXCR; each CDR3 protein has one entry. The sample carries around 430,000 distinct CDR3 sequences, about 44% recorded once. These receptors' antigens are unknown. Source: cultured PBMCs, taken from culture after CMV antigen stimulation. The receptors were gathered from a human donor in good health (CMV status not recorded). Some clones in this sample may be carry-over from other donors' samples.

This chain connects TRBV6-6 to TRBJ2-3; D not certain. The CDR3 is made up of 14 amino acids. Trimming took 0 bases from V and 0 from J, leaving 4 bases between them. Germline lookup yields CDR1 MNHNY and CDR2 SVGAGI (reference sequence). This CDR3 reads CASSYSRSTDTQYF. The CDR3 DNA sequence: TGTGCCAGCAGTTACTCGCGTAGCACAGATACGCAGTATTTT.

V usage is TRBV9 and J usage is TRBJ2-5; D not certain. The germline V and J ends were trimmed by 0 bases and 3 bases, with 12 bases remaining between them. Germline CDR1 SGDLS, CDR2 YYNGEE. The CDR3 is made up of 15 amino acids. The CDR3 DNA is TGTGCCAGCAGCGTAGCCCTCGGACGGGAAGAGACCCAGTACTTC. Amino acid sequence: CASSVALGREETQYF.

Here the CDR3 reads CASSIYRGRNQPQHF. In DNA, the CDR3 is TGTGCCAGTAGTATATACAGGGGACGCAATCAGCCCCAGCATTTT. This chain connects TRBV19 to TRBJ1-5, with 7 bases matching TRBD1. V dropped 2 bases and J dropped 2; count of bases not matched to a gene: 3. The CDR3 has 15 residues. Germline loops: CDR1 LNHDA, CDR2 SQIVND (reference sequence).

Only a few counts were recorded for this clonotype. V gene TRBV4-1 combines with J gene TRBJ1-2; 12 bases map to TRBD1. The J segment lost 6 bases and the V segment lost 4 bases, leaving 15 bases of the junction unmatched. Germline values: CDR1 MGHRA, CDR2 YSYEKL. This CDR3 is 18 amino acids long. The DNA of the CDR3 is TGCGCCAGCAGCCGAAGGCGGGACAGGGGGCGCGATAGCGATGGCTACACCTTC. This translates into CASSRRRDRGRDSDGYTF.

The table lists this clonotype with a count of one. The genes are TRBV4-3 and TRBJ1-2; D ambiguous. This CDR3 is 14 amino acids long. CDR1 LGHNA and CDR2 YSLEER come from the germline V gene. Between the trimmed V and J ends, which lost 7 bases and 4 bases, there was a span of 16 bases. The CDR3 protein is CASTPAIGSYGYTF. CDR3 DNA: TGCGCCAGCACCCCGGCGATTGGTAGCTATGGCTACACCTTC.

The chain combines TRBV7-2 with TRBJ1-4; 7 bases are shared with TRBD1. The germline V gene has CDR1 SGHTA and CDR2 FQGNSA. The ends lost 2 bases at V and 6 bases at J; junction bases unmatched: 9. The CDR3 runs 16 residues. The CDR3 here is CASSLNRPGGYEKLFF. For the CDR3, the DNA is TGTGCCAGCAGCTTAAATCGGCCAGGGGGTTATGAAAAACTGTTTTTT.